A single sample gave rise to the 30 T cell receptor beta chains below, sequenced in a study of T cell changes during pregnancy in multiple sclerosis. Measured with immunoSEQ multiplex PCR; TCRdb has only the in-frame clones, and not every one. Altogether tens of thousands of clones are present, 85% to 95% being singletons, with the ten largest covering 2.8%. The specimen was peripheral blood, collected in the third trimester of pregnancy. These receptors were obtained from a female donor in good health, enrolled as a control in a pregnancy study.

The genes are TRBV14 and TRBJ1-2, with 9 positions matching TRBD1. The ends lost 2 bases at V and 8 bases at J; junction bases unmatched: 9. The CDR3 runs to 15 residues. CDR1 is SGHDN, CDR2 FVKESK, per germline. CDR3 bases: TGTGCCAGCAGCCAAAGTCTGGGACAGGGACGCGGCTACACCTTC. Residues: CASSQSLGQGRGYTF.

The V call is TRBV30, the J call TRBJ1-6, with TRBD1 identical over 7 bases. Germline trimming cut 3 bases from V and 10 bases from J; bases unmatched to any gene: 9. The V gene's germline CDR1 is GTSNPN and CDR2 SVGIG (reference sequence). The CDR3 runs 14 residues. This CDR3 reads CAWSTTGEYSPLHF. CDR3 DNA: TGTGCCTGGAGCACTACAGGGGAATACTCACCCCTCCACTTT.

The gene calls are TRBV11-2 and TRBJ2-7, with 9 bases matching TRBD1. Germline V CDR1 and CDR2: SGHAT, FQNNGV. The J segment lost 1 base and the V segment lost 5 bases, leaving 6 bases of the junction unmatched. The CDR3 extends over 15 amino acids. The CDR3 sequence: CASSIRTGASYEQYF. As DNA, the CDR3 is TGTGCCAGCAGCATCCGGACAGGGGCGTCCTACGAGCAGTACTTC.

The genes are TRBV10-2 and TRBJ2-7; possible D gene TRBD1, 5 bases. V dropped 0 bases and J dropped 1 base, with 7 bases sitting between them. This CDR3 region has 14 residues. Germline values: CDR1 WSHSY, CDR2 SAAADI. The CDR3 region has the DNA TGCGCCAGCAGTGAGTCAAAGGGGTCCTACGAGCAGTACTTC. Amino acid sequence: CASSESKGSYEQYF.

The J gene is TRBJ1-4, the V gene TRBV5-6, with D maybe TRBD1 (5 bases). The CDR3 runs 14 residues. Per the germline V gene, CDR1 is SGHDT and CDR2 is YYEEEE. The V end was cut by 0 bases, the J end by 7 bases, with 10 bases between. CDR3 protein: CASSLVGLREKLFF. CDR3 nucleotides: TGTGCCAGCAGCTTGGTGGGACTTCGTGAAAAACTGTTTTTT.

The J gene is TRBJ1-1, the V gene TRBV5-1, with TRBD1 matching over 9 bases. V trimming: 4 bases; J trimming: 1 base; junction bases outside the gene matches: 8. This CDR3 is built from 16 residues. CDR1 and CDR2 (germline): SGHRS, YFSETQ. Here the CDR3 DNA reads TGCGCCAGCAGCCTGGGACAGGGTTTGCCGAACACTGAAGCTTTCTTT. This codes for CASSLGQGLPNTEAFF.

The chain has TRBV11-1 and TRBJ2-1, with unresolved D. Deletions cut 1 base from V and 9 bases from J, with 10 bases between. The germline CDR1 and CDR2 sequences are SGHAT and FQDESV (reference sequence). This CDR3 has 13 amino acids. The CDR3 spells CASSLGVLSEQFF. The CDR3 DNA reads TGTGCCAGCAGCTTAGGAGTATTGTCTGAGCAGTTCTTC. Looking up the rest from reference TRBV11-1 and TRBJ2-1 gives the full variable domain: EAEVAQSPRYKITEKSQAVAFWCDPISGHATLYWYRQILGQGPELLVQFQDESVVDDSQLPKDRFSAERLKGVDSTLKIQPAELGDSAMYLCASSLGVLSEQFFGPGTRLTVL.

V gene TRBV5-8 combines with J gene TRBJ2-3; D gene ambiguous. Trimming cost V 6 bases and J 6 bases, with 14 bases left between them. CDR1 and CDR2 from the germline V gene are SGHTS and YDEGEE. The CDR3 extends over 13 amino acids. The CDR3 here is CASNNFDSDTQYF. The CDR3 coding sequence is TGTGCCAGCAACAACTTCGACTCCGATACGCAGTATTTT.

The rearrangement joins TRBV30 to TRBJ2-7, with a tentative D call TRBD1 (6 bases). Germline V gene sequence: CDR1 GTSNPN, CDR2 SVGIG (reference sequence). The CDR3 covers 12 residues. The V end was cut by 4 bases, the J end by 1 base, with 8 bases between. CDR3 nucleotide sequence: TGTGCCTGGACTCAGGGGTCCTACGAGCAGTACTTC. It translates to CAWTQGSYEQYF.

The rearrangement links TRBV6-1 to TRBJ1-3; TRBD1 is a possible D gene (6 bases). There are 15 residues in the CDR3. Trimming removed 6 bases from V and 4 bases from J, with 16 bases in between. Germline V gene lookup returns CDR1 MNHNS and CDR2 SASEGT. This CDR3 reads CASRTRGLEGNTIYF. The CDR3, as DNA: TGTGCCAGCAGGACCAGGGGATTAGAAGGAAACACCATATATTTT.

The chain couples TRBV11-2 to TRBJ2-5, with D tentatively TRBD2 (6 bases). V lost 3 bases and J lost 9, with 14 bases in between. The length of the CDR3 is 13 residues. Germline CDR1 is SGHAT and CDR2 is FQNNGV. Written as DNA, the CDR3 is TGTGCCAGCAGCTTCCCGGAATGGGAGGCCCAGTACTTC. Translated, it gives CASSFPEWEAQYF.

The rearrangement joins TRBV7-2 to TRBJ2-7; D call uncertain. Per germline, CDR1 SGHTA and CDR2 FQGNSA. V was shortened by 6 bases and J by 0 bases, with 12 bases between the two germline ends. The CDR3 sequence is 14 residues long. CDR3: CASSQATVSYEQYF. The CDR3 nucleotides read TGTGCCAGCAGTCAGGCGACGGTCTCCTACGAGCAGTACTTC. The whole variable domain, filled in from reference TRBV7-2 and TRBJ2-7, reads GAGVSQSPSNKVTEKGKDVELRCDPISGHTALYWYRQSLGQGLEFLIYFQGNSAPDKSGLPSDRFSAERTGGSVSTLTIQRTQQEDSAVYLCASSQATVSYEQYFGPGTRLTVT.

This chain joins TRBV6-5 and TRBJ1-1; D might be TRBD1 (5 bases). CDR3 length: 14 residues. Germline CDR1 reads MNHEY; CDR2 reads SVGAGI. Trimming removed 7 bases from V and 4 bases from J, with 16 bases in between. The chain's CDR3 is CASTGWGASTEAFF. In DNA form, the CDR3 reads TGTGCCAGCACGGGTTGGGGCGCAAGCACTGAAGCTTTCTTT.

The gene calls are TRBV27 and TRBJ2-7; TRBD1 matches at 11 bases. The CDR3 extends over 16 amino acids. J lost 6 bases, V lost 3 bases, and 10 bases had no gene match. CDR1 is MNHEY and CDR2 is SMNVEV in the germline V gene (reference sequence). CDR3: CASSFLVPGQGGEQYF. The CDR3 DNA is TGTGCCAGCAGTTTCCTCGTCCCGGGACAGGGGGGCGAGCAGTACTTC.

V and J are TRBV19 and TRBJ2-3; possible D gene TRBD2, 6 bases. V lost 7 bases to trimming and J lost 5 bases, with 10 bases between them. The CDR3 loop spans 12 amino acids. Germline CDR1 and CDR2: LNHDA and SQIVND (reference sequence). The CDR3 DNA sequence: TGTGCCAGTACGGGGGAAGTAGATACGCAGTATTTT. Its translation: CASTGEVDTQYF.

This chain connects TRBV28 to TRBJ1-4, with 7 bases matching TRBD1. CDR3 length: 14 residues. From germline, CDR1 is MDHEN and CDR2 SYDVKM. V was clipped by 5 bases and J by 8 bases; unmatched bases: 8. The CDR3 DNA follows: TGTGCCAGCAGTACAACAGGGGAATACGAAAAACTGTTTTTT. The encoded protein is CASSTTGEYEKLFF.

This clone was picked up a small number of times. The V gene is TRBV19, the J gene TRBJ1-6; 9 bases align to TRBD1. Per germline, CDR1 LNHDA and CDR2 SQIVND (reference sequence). The CDR3 has 17 residues. Germline trimming cut 5 bases from V and 7 bases from J; bases unmatched to any gene: 12. For the CDR3, the DNA is TGTGCCAGTAGTTCCGGACAGGGGCGAGGGGGCAATTCACCCCTCCACTTT. As protein: CASSSGQGRGGNSPLHF.

The chain carries TRBV28 and TRBJ1-6; TRBD1 matches at 7 bases. The CDR3 covers 14 residues. V trimming: 8 bases; J trimming: 4 bases; junction bases outside the gene matches: 5. CDR1 is MDHEN, CDR2 SYDVKM, per germline. CDR3 sequence: CASLGTAYNSPLHF. CDR3 bases: TGTGCCAGCCTGGGGACAGCATATAATTCACCCCTCCACTTT.

V is TRBV4-1 and J is TRBJ1-5; 7 positions match TRBD1. The V gene end was trimmed by 3 bases and the J gene end by 0 bases; junction bases not matched to a gene: 2. The CDR3 is 15 amino acids. Per the germline V gene, CDR1 is MGHRA and CDR2 is YSYEKL. The CDR3 coding sequence is TGCGCCAGCAGCCAGGGACAGCATAGCAATCAGCCCCAGCATTTT. This codes for CASSQGQHSNQPQHF.

The chain recombines TRBV6-1 with TRBJ1-5; no definite D call. V dropped 3 bases and J dropped 6 bases, with 12 bases sitting between them. Germline V gives CDR1 MNHNS, CDR2 SASEGT. CDR3 length equals 14 residues. The CDR3 bases are TGTGCCAGCAGTGAGAGCGGGGTCAGTCAGCCCCAGCATTTT. Translating gives CASSESGVSQPQHF.

This chain links TRBV7-6 with TRBJ2-1, with a weak D call TRBD2 (6 bases). CDR1 is SGHVS and CDR2 is FNYEAQ in the germline V gene. The CDR3 covers 16 residues. The ends were cut back, 5 bases at V and 3 bases at J, with 17 bases in the middle. The CDR3 spells CASSPRFRENYNEQFF. Here the CDR3 DNA reads TGTGCCAGCAGCCCCCGGTTTCGGGAGAACTACAATGAGCAGTTCTTC.

CDR3 sequence reads: CASSQRSGTQETQYF. DNA for the CDR3: TGTGCCAGCAGCCAAAGAAGTGGGACTCAAGAGACCCAGTACTTC. The chain couples TRBV4-2 to TRBJ2-5; D might be TRBD2 (6 bases). Germline CDR1 reads LGHNA; CDR2 reads YNFKEQ. V lost 2 bases and J 2 bases, leaving 12 bases between the germline ends. The CDR3 is 15 residues long.

This chain uses TRBV28 with TRBJ2-7; TRBD1 agrees at 8 bases. There are 15 residues in the CDR3. Germline loops: CDR1 MDHEN, CDR2 SYDVKM. V shed 6 bases, J shed 1 base, and the junction held 8 bases outside the gene matches. The CDR3 sequence: CASRGGQGISYEQYF. The CDR3 bases are TGTGCCAGCAGGGGAGGACAGGGAATATCCTACGAGCAGTACTTC.

This chain joins TRBV30 and TRBJ2-7, with 14 nucleotides matching TRBD2. The V gene's germline CDR1 is GTSNPN and CDR2 SVGIG (reference sequence). J lost 2 bases, V lost 5 bases, and 17 bases had no gene match. CDR3 length: 19 amino acids. The CDR3 coding sequence is TGTGCCTGGGAACGTGCGGGGACTAGCGGGAGTTGGCCTACCTACGAGCAGTACTTC. Amino acid sequence: CAWERAGTSGSWPTYEQYF.

This chain links TRBV25-1 with TRBJ2-7, with a possible D match to TRBD1 (5 bases). Germline CDR1 is MGHDK and CDR2 is SYGVNS. V lost 3 bases, J lost 0 bases, and 6 bases lay in between. This CDR3 spans 13 amino acids. CDR3 sequence (DNA): TGTGCCAGCAGTGATCAGGGCTCCTACGAGCAGTACTTC. Amino acids: CASSDQGSYEQYF.

V and J are TRBV23-1 and TRBJ2-1; 7 bases match TRBD1. TRBV23-1 is treated as an ORF (open reading frame) with a function not yet certain. The CDR3 spans 11 residues. V shed 9 bases and J 8 bases; nucleotides not matched to a gene: 4. The CDR3 region is CARVTGHEQFF. CDR3 sequence (DNA): TGCGCCAGAGTGACAGGGCATGAGCAGTTCTTC.

The chain couples TRBV5-1 to TRBJ2-1; 10 bases match TRBD2. This CDR3 spans 19 amino acids. V gave up 0 bases and J gave up 0 bases; unmatched junction bases: 9. CDR1 is SGHRS and CDR2 is YFSETQ in the germline V gene. The CDR3 reads CASSLGGSGRPSSYNEQFF. CDR3 DNA sequence: TGCGCCAGCAGCTTGGGGGGTAGCGGGAGGCCTAGCTCCTACAATGAGCAGTTCTTC.

The CDR3 here is CAWSGIAGFYEQYF. CDR3 sequence (DNA): TGTGCCTGGAGTGGGATAGCGGGATTTTACGAGCAGTACTTC. V and J are TRBV30 and TRBJ2-7, with 8 bases identical to TRBD2. The V and J ends lost 1 base and 4 bases, in that order; junction bases with no gene match: 6. From germline, CDR1 is GTSNPN and CDR2 SVGIG (reference sequence). The CDR3 is 14 residues long.

The rearrangement uses TRBV5-1 and TRBJ2-5, with 11 bases fitting TRBD2. J gave up 2 bases and V 0 bases, and 3 bases lay outside the gene matches. Germline loops: CDR1 SGHRS, CDR2 YFSETQ. This CDR3 is 16 amino acids long. As DNA, the CDR3 is TGCGCCAGCAGCTTGGGACTAGCGGGGATGCAAGAGACCCAGTACTTC. As protein: CASSLGLAGMQETQYF.

The gene calls are TRBV5-4 and TRBJ1-1; possible D gene TRBD1, 6 bases. Between the trimmed V and J ends, which lost 7 bases and 1 base, there was a span of 11 bases. Germline V gene data show CDR1 as SGHNT and CDR2 as YYREEE (reference sequence). The CDR3 loop spans 13 amino acids. As DNA, the CDR3 is TGTGCCAGCGCGGGGGCTGGGAACACTGAAGCTTTCTTT. Protein: CASAGAGNTEAFF.